Shown below are 18 T cell receptor beta chains from a single sample sequenced in a study of human T cells and chemical hapten exposure. One entry per CDR3 protein results from TCRdb running MiXCR on the RACE reads. Of around 330,000 distinct CDR3 sequences listed, 5.5% are singletons. Time point noted: pre-sensitization, week 0. Treatment given: therapeutic diphenylcyclopropenone sensitization with weekly scalp DPC. This sample comprised whole blood, obtained in connection with sensitization to the hapten diphenylcyclopropenone (DPC). All receptors come from a woman in her late teens or twenties with alopecia areata. Some clones in this sample may be carry-over from other donors' samples.

The chain couples TRBV10-3 to TRBJ2-3; maybe TRBD2 (5 bases). The V end was cut by 4 bases, the J end by 0 bases, with 14 bases between. The germline V gene encodes CDR1 ENHRY and CDR2 SYGVKD. This CDR3 contains 16 residues. CDR3 protein: CAISAALGDSTDTQYF. The CDR3 bases are TGTGCCATCAGTGCTGCTCTGGGAGATAGCACAGATACGCAGTATTTT.

In this sample, this clonotype turned up a few times. The genes are TRBV4-3 and TRBJ2-6, with unresolved D. The V and J ends lost 1 base and 2 bases respectively, with 6 bases between them. The germline V gene has CDR1 LGHNA and CDR2 YSLEER. The CDR3 is made up of 15 amino acids. CDR3 sequence reads: CASSQGPTGANVLTF. CDR3 DNA sequence: TGCGCCAGCAGCCAAGGCCCGACTGGGGCCAACGTCCTGACTTTC.

This clonotype was detected a few times. CDR3 residues: CASSYIQVNYGYTF. The CDR3 DNA reads TGTGCCAGCAGTTATATCCAGGTTAACTATGGCTACACCTTC. The chain is built from TRBV28 and TRBJ1-2; D call uncertain. Between the trimmed V and J ends, which lost 4 bases and 1 base, there was a span of 10 bases. The CDR3 is 14 amino acids. Germline values: CDR1 MDHEN, CDR2 SYDVKM.

In this sample, this clonotype turned up many times. The chain combines TRBV7-3 with TRBJ2-1; a weak D match, TRBD1 (6 bases). V was shortened by 0 bases and J by 1 base, with 7 bases between the two germline ends. The V gene's germline CDR1 is SGHTA and CDR2 FQGTGA. This CDR3 has 15 amino acids. The CDR3 spells CASSLTGASYNEQFF. The CDR3 nucleotides read TGTGCCAGCAGCTTAACGGGGGCGTCCTACAATGAGCAGTTCTTC.

V and J are TRBV5-1 and TRBJ2-7; D is undetermined. The V end lost 4 bases, the J end lost 3 bases, and 14 bases lay between the germline ends. Germline CDR1 SGHRS, CDR2 YFSETQ. The CDR3 totals 14 residues. Here the CDR3 DNA reads TGCGCCAGCAGCCTCTCCGCGACCAGCTACGAGCAGTACTTC. Amino acid sequence: CASSLSATSYEQYF.

This clonotype showed up many times. V is TRBV6-5 and J is TRBJ1-5; TRBD1 might be the D (5 bases). Germline assignment: CDR1 MNHEY and CDR2 SVGAGI. Trimming pared 6 bases from V and 3 bases from J, leaving 12 bases between. The CDR3 sequence is 14 residues long. CDR3 amino acids: CASRRGASNQPQHF. The DNA for the CDR3 is TGTGCCAGCAGAAGAGGGGCTTCCAATCAGCCCCAGCATTTT.

This clonotype turned up a few times. The chain employs TRBV7-2 and TRBJ2-3; no firm D call. The germline gives CDR1 SGHTA, CDR2 FQGNSA. The germline V and J ends were trimmed by 2 bases and 0 bases, with 18 bases remaining between them. The CDR3 runs 18 residues. The CDR3 reads CASSLSSRWSPSTDTQYF. The DNA of the CDR3 is TGTGCCAGCAGCTTAAGTAGTCGGTGGTCTCCGAGCACAGATACGCAGTATTTT.

This clonotype was detected only a few times. The chain's CDR3 is CSAGNGQAFSNQPQHF. CDR3 DNA: TGCAGTGCTGGTAACGGACAGGCCTTTAGCAATCAGCCCCAGCATTTT. The rearrangement joins TRBV20-1 to TRBJ1-5; TRBD1 matches at 7 bases. Trimming at V came to 5 bases and at J to 0 bases, leaving 10 bases not matched to a gene. Per germline, CDR1 DFQATT and CDR2 SNEGSKA (reference sequence). This CDR3 has 16 residues.

The V call is TRBV28, the J call TRBJ1-2; TRBD1 is a possible D gene (5 bases). The CDR3 totals 14 residues. The V gene's germline CDR1 is MDHEN and CDR2 SYDVKM. The ends were cut back, 6 bases at V and 3 bases at J, with 14 bases in the middle. The CDR3 here is CASRGEGTYYGYTF. As DNA, the CDR3 is TGTGCCAGCAGAGGAGAGGGGACTTACTATGGCTACACCTTC.

This clonotype was seen a few times. This rearrangement joins TRBV7-9 to TRBJ2-5, with 7 positions matching TRBD2. The CDR3 consists of 14 residues. Trimming cost V 2 bases and J 5 bases; bases outside gene matches: 5. CDR1 is SEHNR and CDR2 is FQNEAQ in the germline V gene (reference sequence). The CDR3 reads CASSLLTSTETQYF. CDR3 bases: TGTGCCAGCAGCTTATTGACTAGCACTGAGACCCAGTACTTC.

This clonotype was observed many times. This sequence joins TRBV7-2 and TRBJ2-2, with 7 positions matching TRBD1. V gave up 6 bases and J gave up 2 bases; unmatched junction bases: 3. Looked up from germline, CDR1 is SGHTA and CDR2 is FQGNSA. The CDR3 is made up of 14 amino acids. The CDR3 sequence: CASRKGANTGELFF. The CDR3 nucleotides read TGTGCCAGCAGGAAGGGGGCTAACACCGGGGAGCTGTTTTTT.

This clonotype was counted only a few times. The CDR3 nucleotides are TGCAGTGCTAGGGAGGACAGGGGGCCGTATAATTCACCCCTCCACTTT. Protein product: CSAREDRGPYNSPLHF. V usage is TRBV20-1 and J usage is TRBJ1-6; 11 bases agree with TRBD1. This CDR3 spans 16 amino acids. Trimming at V came to 3 bases and at J to 4 bases, leaving 5 bases not matched to a gene. The germline gives CDR1 DFQATT, CDR2 SNEGSKA (reference sequence).

V usage is TRBV27 and J usage is TRBJ1-2, with 8 positions matching TRBD1. The trim removed 5 bases at V and 3 bases at J, leaving 8 bases unmatched. From germline, CDR1 is MNHEY and CDR2 SMNVEV (reference sequence). The CDR3 covers 15 residues. The CDR3 nucleotides are TGTGCCAGCAGTCCCACAGGGGGGGGAGACTATGGCTACACCTTC. It codes for CASSPTGGGDYGYTF.

The V gene is TRBV7-2, the J gene TRBJ2-2; D is tentatively TRBD1 or TRBD2 (5 bases each). The CDR3 spans 15 residues. The V gene lost 1 base and the J gene lost 4 bases, with 10 bases spanning the gap. The germline V gene has CDR1 SGHTA and CDR2 FQGNSA. CDR3 sequence reads: CASSLVPGSTGELFF. CDR3 coding DNA: TGTGCCAGCAGCTTAGTACCAGGGAGCACCGGGGAGCTGTTTTTT.

V usage is TRBV11-2 and J usage is TRBJ2-5; 9 nucleotides align to TRBD1. Germline CDR1 reads SGHAT; CDR2 reads FQNNGV. There are 14 residues in the CDR3. V lost 7 bases and J lost 5; bases outside the gene matches: 8. The CDR3 nucleotides read TGTGCCAGCACCCCGGGACAGGGCTGGGAGACCCAGTACTTC. Protein product: CASTPGQGWETQYF.

The chain couples TRBV20-1 to TRBJ1-5; D not certain. The CDR3 length is 12 residues. CDR1 DFQATT and CDR2 SNEGSKA come from the germline V gene (reference sequence). Trimming left V 6 bases short and J 2 bases short, with 8 bases between. The CDR3 protein is CSAVAGNQPQHF. The CDR3 DNA sequence: TGCAGTGCAGTGGCGGGCAATCAGCCCCAGCATTTT.

The table lists this clonotype with a few counts. This chain joins TRBV25-1 and TRBJ2-3, with 10 bases that match TRBD1. Germline CDR1 reads MGHDK; CDR2 reads SYGVNS. CDR3 length: 16 amino acids. The ends lost 4 bases at V and 4 bases at J; junction bases unmatched: 8. The CDR3 loop is CASSGPGQGNPDTQYF. Here the CDR3 DNA reads TGTGCCAGCAGTGGGCCGGGACAGGGGAACCCAGATACGCAGTATTTT.

The chain joins TRBV18 to TRBJ1-2, with TRBD1 as a possible D gene (5 bases). CDR3 length equals 14 residues. The germline V gene has CDR1 KGHSH and CDR2 LQKENI. With 1 base removed from V and 6 bases from J, the gap between germline ends came to 12 bases. The CDR3 sequence: CASSPQRRADGYTF. DNA of the CDR3: TGTGCCAGCTCACCACAACGCAGGGCGGATGGCTACACCTTC.